This record covers a single TCR beta chain. Unique molecular identifiers were incorporated when the TCRbeta library was constructed. TCRdb itself ran the PCR reads through MiXCR, one entry per CDR3 protein. The sample consists of about 610,000 distinct CDR3 sequences, 10% of them appearing once. This record comes from a study of T-cell reconstitution after alpha-beta-depleted transplantation in children. CDR1 and CDR2 from the germline V gene are MNHEY and SVGEGT. CDR3 length equals 18 residues. Trimming cost V 6 bases and J 1 base; bases outside gene matches: 11. This TCR was recovered from a human donor who donated a stem cell graft to a child with acute myeloid leukemia. V usage is TRBV6-2 or TRBV6-3 and J usage is TRBJ2-1; 11 bases line up with TRBD2. The sequenced sample was PBMCs from the stem cell graft donor, obtained from the stem cell graft. The CDR3 reads CASSRTPRLAGSYNEQFF. Written as DNA, the CDR3 is TGTGCCAGCAGCCGAACCCCCCGACTAGCGGGATCCTACAATGAGCAGTTCTTC.